The 27 T cell receptor beta chains given below trace back to one sample, sequenced in a study of OX40 agonist ivuxolimab in advanced cancers. Sequenced by immunoSEQ multiplex PCR; TCRdb stores in-frame clones only, minus some. The sample holds some 55,000 clones, about 80% seen once. Material: CD4+ or CD8+ T cells sorted from blood, obtained in a trial of the OX40 agonist ivuxolimab. The receptors derive from an adult with an advanced solid tumor such as melanoma, head and neck, liver or kidney cancer.

The V and J genes are TRBV6-5 and TRBJ1-2; possibly TRBD1 for D (6 bases). This CDR3 is built from 14 residues. Between the trimmed V and J ends, which lost 5 bases and 3 bases, there was a span of 13 bases. From germline, CDR1 is MNHEY and CDR2 SVGAGI. The CDR3 region is CASSRNREYYGYTF. For the CDR3, the DNA is TGTGCCAGCAGTCGAAACAGGGAGTACTATGGCTACACCTTC.

This chain links TRBV28 with TRBJ1-2; maybe TRBD1 (6 bases). Germline loops: CDR1 MDHEN, CDR2 SYDVKM. The CDR3 runs 17 residues. With 3 bases removed from V and 4 bases from J, the gap between germline ends came to 21 bases. As DNA, the CDR3 is TGTGCCAGCAGTTTGAGGGCCGGGACATCTAGGTTCTATGGCTACACCTTC. It specifies CASSLRAGTSRFYGYTF.

This rearrangement joins TRBV5-1 to TRBJ2-5; D not certain. Germline V gene data show CDR1 as SGHRS and CDR2 as YFSETQ. Trimming removed 6 bases from V and 3 bases from J, with 12 bases in between. The CDR3 extends over 13 amino acids. This CDR3 is CASNIGGEETQYF. The CDR3 DNA sequence: TGCGCCAGCAATATTGGTGGGGAAGAGACCCAGTACTTC.

The chain recombines TRBV4-2 with TRBJ2-7; 12 nucleotides agree with TRBD1. CDR3 length equals 16 residues. CDR1 is LGHNA, CDR2 YNFKEQ, per germline. The V segment lost 3 bases and the J segment 4 bases; nucleotides outside the gene matches: 7. The chain's CDR3 is CASSQAGTGGSYEQYF. CDR3 nucleotides: TGTGCCAGCAGCCAGGCCGGGACAGGGGGCTCGTACGAGCAGTACTTC.

This chain connects TRBV7-2 to TRBJ2-1; 7 bases align to TRBD1. The CDR3 extends over 13 amino acids. V dropped 3 bases and J dropped 10; count of bases not matched to a gene: 6. From germline, CDR1 is SGHTA and CDR2 FQGNSA. This CDR3 reads CASSLTTGAEQFF. CDR3 nucleotides: TGTGCCAGCAGCTTGACAACAGGGGCCGAGCAGTTCTTC.

This clone turned up a few times. This rearrangement joins TRBV7-2 to TRBJ1-3; D ambiguous. V dropped 1 base and J dropped 2 bases, with 6 bases sitting between them. This CDR3 comprises 14 residues. Germline CDR1 SGHTA, CDR2 FQGNSA. CDR3 sequence: CASSLVRAGNTIYF. The CDR3 DNA reads TGTGCCAGCAGCTTAGTAAGGGCTGGAAACACCATATATTTT.

The V gene is TRBV5-1, the J gene TRBJ1-6, with 9 positions matching TRBD1. From germline, CDR1 is SGHRS and CDR2 YFSETQ. The V gene end was trimmed by 0 bases and the J gene end by 7 bases; junction bases not matched to a gene: 2. This CDR3 is 15 amino acids long. In DNA, the CDR3 is TGCGCCAGCAGCTTGGGGGACAGGGAGAATTCACCCCTCCACTTT. It codes for CASSLGDRENSPLHF. Combining the CDR3 with reference TRBV5-1 and TRBJ1-6 gives the whole variable domain KAGVTQTPRYLIKTRGQQVTLSCSPISGHRSVSWYQQTPGQGLQFLFEYFSETQRNKGNFPGRFSGRQFSNSRSEMNVSTLELGDSALYLCASSLGDRENSPLHFGNGTRLTVT.

This clone came up once. J is TRBJ1-1 and V is TRBV18, with D unclear. Trimming left V 0 bases short and J 4 bases short, with 12 bases between. The CDR3 is 15 amino acids. Per germline, CDR1 KGHSH and CDR2 LQKENI. The CDR3 here is CASSPPVGFVTEAFF. Here the CDR3 DNA reads TGTGCCAGCTCACCACCAGTGGGGTTTGTCACTGAAGCTTTCTTT.

The rearrangement links TRBV18 to TRBJ2-3, with D possibly called TRBD1 or TRBD2 (6 bases each). V gave up 3 bases and J gave up 2 bases, with 15 bases separating them. CDR3 size: 16 residues. Germline lookup yields CDR1 KGHSH and CDR2 LQKENI. The CDR3 nucleotides are TGTGCCAGCTCACCCTATACAGGGACTCTCACAGATACGCAGTATTTT. Amino acids: CASSPYTGTLTDTQYF.

The chain couples TRBV7-2 to TRBJ2-2, with a possible D match to TRBD1 (6 bases). The germline V and J ends were trimmed by 5 bases and 7 bases, with 11 bases remaining between them. CDR3 size: 13 residues. Germline CDR1 is SGHTA and CDR2 is FQGNSA. DNA for the CDR3: TGTGCCAGCAGCGCCTACAGGGACGGGGAGCTGTTTTTT. Translation gives CASSAYRDGELFF.

This clone has only one observation. The chain links TRBV5-1 to TRBJ2-5, with TRBD1 identical over 7 bases. This CDR3 is 14 amino acids long. The V segment lost 4 bases and the J segment 5 bases; nucleotides outside the gene matches: 8. Germline V lookup: CDR1 SGHRS, CDR2 YFSETQ. CDR3 residues: CASSATGVEETQYF. The CDR3 bases are TGCGCCAGCAGCGCAACAGGGGTCGAGGAGACCCAGTACTTC. Variable domain in full (rest from reference TRBV5-1 and TRBJ2-5): KAGVTQTPRYLIKTRGQQVTLSCSPISGHRSVSWYQQTPGQGLQFLFEYFSETQRNKGNFPGRFSGRQFSNSRSEMNVSTLELGDSALYLCASSATGVEETQYFGPGTRLLVL.

CDR3 loop: CASSTSTHQPQHF. The CDR3 DNA reads TGTGCCAGCAGCACATCCACCCACCAGCCCCAGCATTTT. The rearrangement links TRBV6-5 to TRBJ1-5; D unresolved. Germline V CDR1 and CDR2: MNHEY, SVGAGI. Trimming left V 6 bases short and J 7 bases short, with 13 bases between. There are 13 residues in the CDR3.

The CDR3 region has the DNA TGTGCCAGCAGCCAGGGAGATTGGCAAGAGACCCAGTACTTC. The encoded protein is CASSQGDWQETQYF. This chain connects TRBV14 to TRBJ2-5, with TRBD2 as a possible D gene (5 bases). V lost 3 bases and J lost 2, with 10 bases in between. Germline assignment: CDR1 SGHDN and CDR2 FVKESK. This CDR3 is built from 14 residues.

This chain links TRBV12-5 with TRBJ1-6; D possibly corresponds to TRBD1 (5 bases). The CDR3 is made up of 15 amino acids. Trimming removed 2 bases at V and 6 bases at J, with 11 bases between. CDR1 is LGHNT and CDR2 is FRNRAP in the germline V gene. The CDR3 bases are TGTGCTAGTGGTTTGAGCGGGACGACTAATTCACCCCTCCACTTT. This codes for CASGLSGTTNSPLHF.

The chain carries TRBV25-1 and TRBJ2-5, with a possible D match to TRBD2 (5 bases). V was trimmed by 5 bases and J by 5 bases, leaving 18 bases between them. This CDR3 region has 15 residues. The germline V gene encodes CDR1 MGHDK and CDR2 SYGVNS. CDR3 DNA sequence: TGTGCCAGCAGTTTCCACGACACGAGGGCGGAGACCCAGTACTTC. Encoded protein: CASSFHDTRAETQYF.

This clone was detected only once. The gene calls are TRBV19 and TRBJ1-3; no definite D call. The V end was cut by 5 bases, the J end by 0 bases, with 17 bases between. The CDR3 is 17 amino acids. Germline V gene lookup returns CDR1 LNHDA and CDR2 SQIVND (reference sequence). The CDR3 protein is CASSLKTDTPSGNTIYF. The CDR3 bases are TGTGCCAGTAGTCTAAAAACAGACACCCCCTCTGGAAACACCATATATTTT.

The chain uses TRBV19 and TRBJ1-1; unclear D gene. Trimming left V 5 bases short and J 1 base short, with 23 bases between. CDR3 length equals 18 residues. Germline V gives CDR1 LNHDA, CDR2 SQIVND (reference sequence). The CDR3: CASSSKLKGAGENTEAFF. In DNA form, the CDR3 reads TGTGCCAGTAGTTCAAAGTTGAAGGGCGCCGGGGAGAACACTGAAGCTTTCTTT. The variable domain in full, with the rest retrieved from reference TRBV19 and TRBJ1-1, is DGGITQSPKYLFRKEGQNVTLSCEQNLNHDAMYWYRQDPGQGLRLIYYSQIVNDFQKGDIAEGYSVSREKKESFPLTVTSAQKNPTAFYLCASSSKLKGAGENTEAFFGQGTRLTVV.

The chain uses TRBV2 and TRBJ2-5; 8 bases map to TRBD2. The CDR3 consists of 16 residues. Germline CDR1 SNHLY, CDR2 FYNNEI. The V and J ends lost 3 bases and 2 bases, in that order; junction bases with no gene match: 8. In DNA form, the CDR3 reads TGTGCCAGCAGTGAGGGCCAGCGGGGGAGACAAGAGACCCAGTACTTC. Its protein product is CASSEGQRGRQETQYF.

The chain employs TRBV7-6 and TRBJ1-2; 7 bases are shared with TRBD1. This CDR3 contains 13 residues. CDR1 SGHVS and CDR2 FNYEAQ come from the germline V gene. J was trimmed by 4 bases and V by 4 bases; bases with no gene match: 3. The CDR3 coding sequence is TGTGCCAGCAGCTCCAGGACAGGCTATGGCTACACCTTC. It yields the protein CASSSRTGYGYTF.

V gene TRBV5-5 combines with J gene TRBJ1-1; D is possibly TRBD1 (5 bases). Germline V gives CDR1 SGHKS, CDR2 YYEKEE (reference sequence). Trimming shortened V by 0 bases and J by 5 bases, and 14 bases separated the two germline ends. The CDR3 length is 15 residues. Written as DNA, the CDR3 is TGTGCCAGCAGCTTGGCCCCGGGGGAGGGGACTGAAGCTTTCTTT. Translation: CASSLAPGEGTEAFF. Supplemented by reference TRBV5-5 and TRBJ1-1, the full variable domain reads DAGVTQSPTHLIKTRGQQVTLRCSPISGHKSVSWYQQVLGQGPQFIFQYYEKEERGRGNFPDRFSARQFPNYSSELNVNALLLGDSALYLCASSLAPGEGTEAFFGQGTRLTVV.

This chain connects TRBV7-9 to TRBJ1-3, with 8 bases aligning to TRBD1. Germline V CDR1 and CDR2: SEHNR, FQNEAQ (reference sequence). The CDR3 is 18 amino acids. The junction had 9 bases not matched to a gene; V was cut back by 2 bases and J by 0 bases. The CDR3 nucleotides are TGTGCCAGCAGCTTATGGTCGGCAGGGGGCCCCTCTGGAAACACCATATATTTT. It specifies CASSLWSAGGPSGNTIYF.

This chain connects TRBV14 to TRBJ2-7; 10 bases align to TRBD2. J was trimmed by 2 bases and V by 9 bases; bases with no gene match: 4. Per the germline V gene, CDR1 is SGHDN and CDR2 is FVKESK. This CDR3 has 13 amino acids. The CDR3 DNA reads as TGTGCCAGTAGGACTAGCGGAACCTACGAGCAGTACTTC. This sequence encodes CASRTSGTYEQYF.

This chain joins TRBV6-5 and TRBJ1-1; tentatively, D is TRBD1 (6 bases). Germline values: CDR1 MNHEY, CDR2 SVGAGI. The CDR3 loop spans 15 amino acids. Deletions cut 4 bases from V and 5 bases from J, with 17 bases between. CDR3 sequence: CASSSRTAVWTEAFF. As DNA, the CDR3 is TGTGCCAGCAGTTCCCGGACAGCGGTATGGACTGAAGCTTTCTTT.

The rearrangement uses TRBV27 and TRBJ2-3, with TRBD1 as a possible D gene (6 bases). Trimming left V 2 bases short and J 3 bases short, with 18 bases between. Germline values: CDR1 MNHEY, CDR2 SMNVEV (reference sequence). This CDR3 is built from 17 residues. The CDR3 here is CASSLSGGRQGTDTQYF. The CDR3 nucleotides are TGTGCCAGCAGTTTAAGTGGCGGGCGGCAGGGGACAGATACGCAGTATTTT.

As for this clone: One end of the junction does not line up with germline, which may come from a read error. Other DNA sequences in this specimen translate into the identical CDR3. This chain joins TRBV4-3 and TRBJ1-6; TRBD1 aligns across 11 bases. Germline V gene sequence: CDR1 LGHNA, CDR2 YSLEER. The CDR3 spans 19 residues. CDR3 protein: CASSPRPPGTGGGNSPLHF. The CDR3 DNA follows: TGCGCCAGCAGCCCCAGACCCCCCGGGACAGGGGGTGGTAATTCGCCCCTCCACTTT.

J is TRBJ2-1 and V is TRBV7-9; no clear D. The CDR3 is 13 amino acids. Trimming removed 1 base from V and 8 bases from J, with 9 bases in between. Germline loops: CDR1 SEHNR, CDR2 FQNEAQ (reference sequence). CDR3 protein: CASSLEAFHEQFF. As DNA, the CDR3 is TGTGCCAGCAGCTTAGAAGCCTTCCATGAGCAGTTCTTC.

The chain combines TRBV28 with TRBJ2-3; TRBD2 agrees at 10 bases. V gave up 6 bases and J gave up 1 base; unmatched junction bases: 4. This CDR3 comprises 15 residues. Germline V lookup: CDR1 MDHEN, CDR2 SYDVKM. The CDR3 is CASRPGTSGTDTQYF. Written as DNA, the CDR3 is TGTGCCAGCAGACCAGGGACTAGCGGCACAGATACGCAGTATTTT.